This is a list of T cell receptor beta chains from one sample in a study of beta chain features in type 1 diabetes. The repertoire was sequenced with immunoSEQ multiplex PCR; TCRdb's copy has only in-frame clones and lacks some. The sample yields some 270,000 clones, about 8% seen once. The sequencing sample was made of central memory CD4+ T cells from blood. These receptor sequences come from a woman aged 18-35 years in good health. Both conserved end residues are trimmed from each CDR3.

v_call: TRBV7-7
j_call: TRBJ2-2
cdr3_aa: ASSPLSGNTGELF

v_call: TRBV4-2
j_call: TRBJ2-3
cdr3_aa: ASSQGLAGAGYTDTQY

v_call: TRBV5-5
j_call: TRBJ2-6
cdr3_aa: ASSLGGGGTSLHANVLT

v_call: TRBV25-1
j_call: TRBJ1-1
cdr3_aa: ASSDPTVMNTEAF

v_call: TRBV7-9
j_call: TRBJ2-5
cdr3_aa: ASSLVRASQETQY

v_call: TRBV4-3
j_call: TRBJ1-2
cdr3_aa: ASRTDRGSYGYT

v_call: TRBV29-1
j_call: TRBJ2-1
cdr3_aa: SVEGSYSGGDNEQF

v_call: TRBV30
j_call: TRBJ1-2
cdr3_aa: ACLKRGRRTAGYT

v_call: TRBV5-4
j_call: TRBJ1-6
cdr3_aa: ASSLDQGISSPLH

v_call: TRBV15
j_call: TRBJ2-3
cdr3_aa: ATSRGFTDTQY

v_call: TRBV27
j_call: TRBJ2-6
cdr3_aa: ASAASSGANVLT

v_call: TRBV5-6
j_call: TRBJ2-3
cdr3_aa: ASSSRAPTDTQY

v_call: TRBV27
j_call: TRBJ1-2
cdr3_aa: ASSPRQGTRGYT

v_call: TRBV10-3
j_call: TRBJ2-5
cdr3_aa: AISESMGQWATQY

v_call: TRBV6-6
j_call: TRBJ1-5
cdr3_aa: ASSYSGLDQPQH

v_call: TRBV5-1
j_call: TRBJ2-2
cdr3_aa: ASSFSGANTGELF

v_call: TRBV18
j_call: TRBJ1-4
cdr3_aa: ASSPLTAEKLF

v_call: TRBV18
j_call: TRBJ2-7
cdr3_aa: ASSPPIRQVEQY

v_call: TRBV20-1
j_call: TRBJ1-1
cdr3_aa: SASRTEAF

v_call: TRBV9
j_call: TRBJ1-2
cdr3_aa: ASSVGAGDGYGYT

v_call: TRBV4-3
j_call: TRBJ2-3
cdr3_aa: ASSQGPGLAVTDTQY

v_call: TRBV30
j_call: TRBJ1-1
cdr3_aa: AWSAPRRVAF

v_call: TRBV29-1
j_call: TRBJ2-5
cdr3_aa: SVALTSGQETQY

v_call: TRBV7-2
j_call: TRBJ2-5
cdr3_aa: ASSLNRGWETQY

v_call: TRBV6-6
j_call: TRBJ2-4
cdr3_aa: ASSYSTRAKNIQY

v_call: TRBV29-1
j_call: TRBJ2-1
cdr3_aa: SVEGGTSGAYNEQF

v_call: TRBV2
j_call: TRBJ1-2
cdr3_aa: ASSWDGAGYGYT